This record covers a single T cell receptor beta chain. These data originate in a study of shared clonotypes between healthy human individuals. Generated by immunoSEQ multiplex PCR, the TCRdb table keeps only in-frame clones and is missing some. The table records roughly 1.5 million clones, approximately 98% of them present only once. The CDR3 is 15 residues long. Per the germline V gene, CDR1 is SGHTA and CDR2 is FQGNSA. Deletions cut 5 bases from V and 8 bases from J, with 19 bases between. The chain links TRBV7-2 to TRBJ2-1; D may be TRBD2 (6 bases). Input material: naive CD4+ T cells sorted from blood. Noted subset: CD45RA+ positively selected. The sequence was obtained from a man younger than 40 in good health. CDR3 coding DNA: TGTGCCAGCAGCCTCCGAGGAACTAGCAGGTATGAGCAGTTCTTC. Translating it yields CASSLRGTSRYEQFF.